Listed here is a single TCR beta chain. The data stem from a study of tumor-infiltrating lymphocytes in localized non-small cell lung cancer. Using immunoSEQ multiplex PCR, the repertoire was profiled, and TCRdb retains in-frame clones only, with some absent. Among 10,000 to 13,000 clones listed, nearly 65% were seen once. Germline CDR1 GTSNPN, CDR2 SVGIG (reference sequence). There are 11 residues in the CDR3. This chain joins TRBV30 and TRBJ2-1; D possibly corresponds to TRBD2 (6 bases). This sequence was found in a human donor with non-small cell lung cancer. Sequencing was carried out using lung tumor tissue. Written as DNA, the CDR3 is TGTATCCTAGCGACCTACAATGAGCAGTTCTTC. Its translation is CILATYNEQFF.